These 2 T cell receptor beta chains originate from one sample sequenced in a study of blood T cell repertoires in COVID-19. Clones were sequenced by immunoSEQ multiplex PCR, and TCRdb holds only the in-frame ones, with some missing. The top ten hold 3.5% to 5% of the sample, which has some 110,000 clones, 86% seen once. The sequenced sample was peripheral blood. These receptor sequences come from a man in his forties with acute or convalescent COVID-19.

The gene calls are TRBV4-3 and TRBJ1-6, with 7 bases that match TRBD1. This CDR3 is built from 16 residues. The germline gives CDR1 LGHNA, CDR2 YSLEER. The V gene end was trimmed by 1 base and the J gene end by 7 bases; junction bases not matched to a gene: 7. CDR3 amino acids: CASSQVPGQINSPLHF. CDR3 DNA sequence: TGCGCCAGCAGCCAAGTACCGGGACAGATAAATTCACCCCTCCACTTT.

The rearrangement joins TRBV25-1 to TRBJ1-6; possibly TRBD1 for D (6 bases). This CDR3 is built from 15 residues. The germline V and J ends were trimmed by 3 bases and 7 bases, with 13 bases remaining between them. Germline V gene data show CDR1 as MGHDK and CDR2 as SYGVNS. The CDR3 loop reads CASSDTGQLNSPLHF. The CDR3 bases are TGTGCCAGCAGTGATACAGGACAGCTGAATTCACCCCTCCACTTT.